The 25 T cell receptor beta chains listed next were all sequenced from one sample in a study of T cell changes during pregnancy in multiple sclerosis. TCRdb's copy holds only in-frame clones and misses some; the assay was immunoSEQ multiplex PCR. The sample lists about 93,000 clones; 80% to 95% were seen once. This specimen consisted of peripheral blood, obtained after pregnancy. The receptors were sampled from a female donor with multiple sclerosis, enrolled in a pregnancy study.

The chain combines TRBV19 with TRBJ2-1, with 12 positions matching TRBD2. J lost 11 bases, V lost 5 bases, and 7 bases had no gene match. The germline CDR1 and CDR2 sequences are LNHDA and SQIVND (reference sequence). CDR3 length equals 14 residues. The CDR3 DNA follows: TGTGCCAGTAGTTTTGGTCTAGCGGGAGGGAAGCAGTTCTTC. The encoded protein is CASSFGLAGGKQFF.

The genes are TRBV5-8 and TRBJ2-7, with D perhaps TRBD2 (6 bases). V was cut by 2 bases and J by 0 bases, with 24 bases left in between. The germline gives CDR1 SGHTS, CDR2 YDEGEE. The CDR3 has 19 amino acids. The CDR3 DNA is TGTGCCAGCAGCTTAAACCTCTTCTCCGGGACTCCCGACTCCTACGAGCAGTACTTC. Its translation is CASSLNLFSGTPDSYEQYF.

J is TRBJ2-1 and V is TRBV5-8; TRBD2 is a possible D gene (6 bases). The CDR3 is 16 residues long. Germline V gene data show CDR1 as SGHTS and CDR2 as YDEGEE. V was cut by 4 bases and J by 10 bases, with 24 bases left in between. CDR3 amino acids: CASSRVRASVFNEQFF. The CDR3 bases are TGTGCCAGCAGCAGGGTAAGGGCTAGCGTGTTTAACGAGCAGTTCTTC.

The chain has TRBV7-6 and TRBJ2-1; the match to TRBD2 covers 12 bases. This CDR3 has 22 amino acids. Germline trimming cut 0 bases from V and 4 bases from J; bases unmatched to any gene: 19. Looked up from germline, CDR1 is SGHVS and CDR2 is FNYEAQ. The CDR3 spells CASSLADIPPRTSGESYNEQFF. CDR3 nucleotides: TGTGCCAGCAGCTTAGCGGATATTCCCCCTAGGACTAGCGGGGAAAGTTACAATGAGCAGTTCTTC.

This clone was seen only once. The J gene is TRBJ2-4, the V gene TRBV7-9; 8 bases map to TRBD1. This CDR3 contains 13 residues. The germline V gene has CDR1 SEHNR and CDR2 FQNEAQ (reference sequence). J gave up 9 bases and V 4 bases, and 5 bases lay outside the gene matches. The CDR3 loop reads CASSYRGEAIQYF. The CDR3 nucleotides read TGTGCCAGCAGCTACAGGGGGGAGGCCATTCAGTACTTC.

This chain joins TRBV7-2 and TRBJ1-2; D is unresolved. Germline V lookup: CDR1 SGHTA, CDR2 FQGNSA. The V end was cut by 4 bases, the J end by 7 bases, with 13 bases between. The CDR3 runs to 13 residues. CDR3 nucleotides: TGTGCCAGCAGCTCCCCAGGATTGATTGGCTACACCTTC. Residues: CASSSPGLIGYTF.

The rearrangement links TRBV6-6 to TRBJ2-1; 7 bases fit TRBD2. V dropped 2 bases and J dropped 8; count of bases not matched to a gene: 9. Germline V CDR1 and CDR2: MNHNY, SVGAGI (reference sequence). This CDR3 spans 15 amino acids. The CDR3 reads CASSYLQRDYHEQFF. As DNA, the CDR3 is TGTGCCAGCAGTTACCTCCAGCGGGATTACCATGAGCAGTTCTTC.

The rearrangement links TRBV2 to TRBJ2-5; 10 bases match TRBD1. With 7 bases clipped from V and 4 bases from J, the junction kept 6 bases outside the gene matches. The CDR3 is 14 residues long. Germline assignment: CDR1 SNHLY and CDR2 FYNNEI. The CDR3 sequence is CASTSDRGRETQYF. Here the CDR3 DNA reads TGTGCCAGCACAAGCGACAGGGGGCGAGAGACCCAGTACTTC.

The V gene is TRBV11-2, the J gene TRBJ2-7; the match to TRBD1 covers 7 bases. The CDR3 is made up of 16 amino acids. Germline CDR1 reads SGHAT; CDR2 reads FQNNGV. V dropped 5 bases and J dropped 2; count of bases not matched to a gene: 12. The CDR3 bases are TGTGCCAGCAGCCCTAGTAGGGACAGCGACACCTACGAGCAGTACTTC. It encodes CASSPSRDSDTYEQYF.

The J gene is TRBJ2-5, the V gene TRBV5-1; D is possibly TRBD1 (5 bases). The V and J ends lost 0 bases and 1 base respectively, with 10 bases between them. The V gene's germline CDR1 is SGHRS and CDR2 YFSETQ. This CDR3 is built from 15 residues. The CDR3 nucleotides are TGCGCCAGCAGCTTGGGGACACCGCTCCAAGAGACCCAGTACTTC. Translated, it gives CASSLGTPLQETQYF.

V usage is TRBV19 and J usage is TRBJ2-7, with 9 bases lining up with TRBD1. There are 13 residues in the CDR3. In germline, CDR1 is LNHDA, CDR2 SQIVND (reference sequence). Trimming at V came to 9 bases and at J to 3 bases, leaving 6 bases not matched to a gene. CDR3 region: CASGTGRHYEQYF. CDR3 bases: TGTGCCAGCGGGACAGGGAGGCACTACGAGCAGTACTTC.

The gene calls are TRBV5-1 and TRBJ1-2; D remains unclear. V was trimmed by 4 bases and J by 6 bases, leaving 16 bases between them. CDR3 length equals 14 residues. CDR1 and CDR2 (germline): SGHRS, YFSETQ. This chain's CDR3 is CASSVFGEAHGYTF. CDR3 in DNA: TGCGCCAGCAGCGTGTTCGGCGAGGCGCATGGCTACACCTTC.

This clone was recorded only once. The gene calls are TRBV6-6 and TRBJ2-7; D is possibly TRBD2 (5 bases). The germline CDR1 and CDR2 sequences are MNHNY and SVGAGI (reference sequence). The V end lost 4 bases, the J end lost 0 bases, and 7 bases lay between the germline ends. The CDR3 totals 13 residues. CDR3 DNA: TGTGCCAGCAGTTTGCGGGCCTCCTACGAGCAGTACTTC. Residues: CASSLRASYEQYF.

V is TRBV5-8 and J is TRBJ2-2; D remains unclear. Trimming removed 0 bases from V and 4 bases from J, with 7 bases in between. Germline CDR1 SGHTS, CDR2 YDEGEE. This CDR3 is built from 14 residues. The CDR3 here is CASSLVYITGELFF. The CDR3 nucleotides are TGTGCCAGCAGCTTGGTTTATATCACCGGGGAGCTGTTTTTT.

Only one count was recorded for this clone. The chain joins TRBV25-1 to TRBJ2-2; TRBD1 matches 8 bases. J was trimmed by 2 bases and V by 5 bases; bases with no gene match: 4. CDR3 length: 15 residues. The germline V gene has CDR1 MGHDK and CDR2 SYGVNS. The CDR3 loop reads CASSPGGRNTGELFF. The CDR3 DNA sequence: TGTGCCAGCAGTCCAGGGGGCAGAAACACCGGGGAGCTGTTTTTT.

The rearrangement joins TRBV25-1 to TRBJ1-6; 8 positions match TRBD1. The CDR3 runs to 16 residues. J lost 15 bases, V lost 2 bases, and 15 bases had no gene match. Germline lookup yields CDR1 MGHDK and CDR2 SYGVNS. Written as DNA, the CDR3 is TGTGCCAGCAGTGAAGGGACAGGAGGAAAGTCGCTACACCTCCACTTT. Translating it yields CASSEGTGGKSLHLHF.

This rearrangement joins TRBV5-4 to TRBJ2-2, with a possible D match to TRBD2 (6 bases). The CDR3 loop spans 15 amino acids. Germline V gene lookup returns CDR1 SGHNT and CDR2 YYREEE (reference sequence). V lost 2 bases and J lost 2, with 10 bases in between. This CDR3 reads CASSFGGVNTGELFF. The CDR3 DNA follows: TGTGCCAGCAGCTTCGGCGGGGTAAACACCGGGGAGCTGTTTTTT. Filled out from reference TRBV5-4 and TRBJ2-2, the complete variable domain reads ETGVTQSPTHLIKTRGQQVTLRCSSQSGHNTVSWYQQALGQGPQFIFQYYREEENGRGNFPPRFSGLQFPNYSSELNVNALELDDSALYLCASSFGGVNTGELFFGEGSRLTVL.

The gene calls are TRBV5-6 and TRBJ2-3; D possibly corresponds to TRBD1 (6 bases). The CDR3 totals 16 residues. Germline lookup yields CDR1 SGHDT and CDR2 YYEEEE. V was cut by 1 base and J by 5 bases, with 17 bases left in between. CDR3: CASSLIVTGRGDTQYF. The CDR3 DNA sequence: TGTGCCAGCAGCTTGATTGTGACAGGACGAGGAGATACGCAGTATTTT.

The V call is TRBV6-4, the J call TRBJ2-2; 9 bases fit TRBD1. The germline V gene has CDR1 MRHNA and CDR2 SNTAGT. The CDR3 covers 14 residues. Trimming removed 6 bases from V and 3 bases from J; junction bases left unmatched: 2. This CDR3 is CASRRDRDTGELFF. In nucleotides, the CDR3 is TGTGCCAGCAGGAGGGACAGGGACACCGGGGAGCTGTTTTTT.

The chain uses TRBV6-5 and TRBJ2-1; tentative D call: TRBD1 (6 bases). CDR3 length equals 15 residues. V dropped 0 bases and J dropped 9 bases, with 15 bases sitting between them. Germline V gene data show CDR1 as MNHEY and CDR2 as SVGAGI. This CDR3 is CASSYSTGWVGEQFF. As DNA, the CDR3 is TGTGCCAGCAGTTACTCGACAGGCTGGGTGGGTGAGCAGTTCTTC.

V gene TRBV7-8 combines with J gene TRBJ1-1, with TRBD1 matching over 8 bases. The CDR3 length is 13 residues. In germline, CDR1 is SGHVS, CDR2 FQNEAQ. Losses at the gene ends were 5 bases for V and 5 bases for J; bases not matched to a gene: 4. The CDR3 nucleotides read TGTGCCAGCAGCCAAGGACAGGGTACTGAAGCTTTCTTT. It encodes CASSQGQGTEAFF.

This clone was seen a single time. The gene calls are TRBV15 and TRBJ1-2, with TRBD1 matching 9 bases. Germline CDR1 is LNHNV and CDR2 is YYDKDF (reference sequence). V lost 3 bases to trimming and J lost 6 bases; unmatched junction nucleotides: 5. The CDR3 sequence is 14 residues long. CDR3 coding DNA: TGTGCCACCAGCAGGGGACAGGGCGTGGATGGCTACACCTTC. Translating gives CATSRGQGVDGYTF.

The rearrangement links TRBV6-1 to TRBJ1-5; D is possibly TRBD1 (6 bases). Germline V lookup: CDR1 MNHNS, CDR2 SASEGT. The CDR3 has 12 amino acids. Trimming shortened V by 9 bases and J by 2 bases, and 8 bases separated the two germline ends. CDR3 DNA: TGTGCCAGTCGACAGGGCAATCAGCCCCAGCATTTT. As protein: CASRQGNQPQHF.

The genes are TRBV7-6 and TRBJ2-2; TRBD1 might be the D (5 bases). The CDR3 is made up of 16 amino acids. Per the germline V gene, CDR1 is SGHVS and CDR2 is FNYEAQ. Deletions cut 3 bases from V and 2 bases from J, with 13 bases between. The CDR3 sequence is CASSLDPTANTGELFF. DNA for the CDR3: TGTGCCAGCAGCTTGGACCCGACAGCTAACACCGGGGAGCTGTTTTTT. The full variable domain, rest sourced from reference TRBV7-6 and TRBJ2-2, is GAGVSQSPRYKVTKRGQDVALRCDPISGHVSLYWYRQALGQGPEFLTYFNYEAQQDKSGLPNDRFSAERPEGSISTLTIQRTEQRDSAMYRCASSLDPTANTGELFFGEGSRLTVL.

The V call is TRBV28, the J call TRBJ2-1; TRBD1 matches 11 bases. The CDR3 is 14 residues long. Germline CDR1 MDHEN, CDR2 SYDVKM. The V gene end was trimmed by 4 bases and the J gene end by 6 bases; junction bases not matched to a gene: 2. Here the CDR3 reads CASSWDRGVNEQFF. The CDR3 nucleotides are TGTGCCAGCAGTTGGGACAGGGGGGTCAATGAGCAGTTCTTC. The full variable domain, completed using reference TRBV28 and TRBJ2-1, is DVKVTQSSRYLVKRTGEKVFLECVQDMDHENMFWYRQDPGLGLRLIYFSYDVKMKEKGDIPEGYSVSREKKERFSLILESASTNQTSMYLCASSWDRGVNEQFFGPGTRLTVL.